Sequencing of this T cell receptor beta chain was carried out in a study of OX40 agonist ivuxolimab in advanced cancers. Clones were sequenced by immunoSEQ multiplex PCR, and TCRdb holds only the in-frame ones, with some missing. The profile covers roughly 60,000 clones, with approximately 79% appearing a single time and 2.1% taken by the ten largest. Germline V gives CDR1 SGHRS, CDR2 YFSETQ. The CDR3 is 15 amino acids. Trimming stripped 0 bases from V and 4 bases from J, with 14 bases between. The clonotype comes from an adult with an advanced solid tumor such as melanoma, head and neck, liver or kidney cancer. The sample consisted of CD4+ or CD8+ T cells sorted from blood, taken in a trial of the OX40 agonist ivuxolimab. This sequence joins TRBV5-1 and TRBJ2-7; D is possibly TRBD1 or TRBD2 (5 bases each). DNA of the CDR3: TGCGCCAGCAGCTTGGGTTCTGGGGGTTGGTACGAGCAGTACTTC. Protein product: CASSLGSGGWYEQYF.